Shown below are 18 T cell receptor beta chains from a single sample sequenced in a study of blood T cell repertoires in COVID-19. The assay was immunoSEQ multiplex PCR, and TCRdb's table has in-frame clones only and misses some. The sample yields about 180,000 clones, more than 75% seen once. Sequenced input: peripheral blood. The receptors shown here come from a man in his 60s with COVID-19, enrolled during active disease.

This rearrangement joins TRBV19 to TRBJ1-6; D is uncertain. The V gene's germline CDR1 is LNHDA and CDR2 SQIVND (reference sequence). V lost 4 bases and J lost 7, with 8 bases in between. The CDR3 extends over 13 amino acids. CDR3 region: CASSSHRNSPLHF. The CDR3 DNA reads TGTGCCAGTAGTAGTCACAGAAATTCACCCCTCCACTTT.

V gene TRBV19 combines with J gene TRBJ1-5; 9 bases map to TRBD1. Germline values: CDR1 LNHDA, CDR2 SQIVND (reference sequence). The CDR3 runs 14 residues. The V and J ends lost 9 bases and 2 bases, in that order; junction bases with no gene match: 5. CDR3 sequence (DNA): TGTGCCAGCTCACAGGGGGCGGGCAATCAGCCCCAGCATTTT. It is translated as CASSQGAGNQPQHF.

The chain uses TRBV7-2 and TRBJ2-5, with 7 bases identical to TRBD1. CDR1 is SGHTA and CDR2 is FQGNSA in the germline V gene. V shed 4 bases, J shed 5 bases, and the junction held 7 bases outside the gene matches. The CDR3 spans 14 residues. CDR3: CASSSDRATETQYF. CDR3 in DNA: TGTGCCAGCAGCTCAGACAGGGCTACCGAGACCCAGTACTTC.

Only a few counts were recorded for this clone. The J gene is TRBJ2-1, the V gene TRBV6-2 or TRBV6-3; the match to TRBD2 covers 14 bases. The germline V gene has CDR1 MNHEY and CDR2 SVGEGT. With 4 bases clipped from V and 7 bases from J, the junction kept 6 bases outside the gene matches. The CDR3 is 16 amino acids. CDR3 amino acids: CASSLGTSGSFNEQFF. The CDR3 region has the DNA TGTGCCAGCAGTTTAGGGACTAGCGGGAGTTTTAATGAGCAGTTCTTC.

The V and J genes are TRBV7-2 and TRBJ1-1; 11 positions agree with TRBD1. The junction had 9 bases not matched to a gene; V was cut back by 5 bases and J by 4 bases. This CDR3 has 16 residues. The V gene's germline CDR1 is SGHTA and CDR2 FQGNSA. CDR3 protein: CASSPRPGQGGTEAFF. The CDR3 nucleotides are TGTGCCAGCAGCCCCCGACCGGGACAGGGGGGCACTGAAGCTTTCTTT.

The V call is TRBV19, the J call TRBJ1-1; D may be TRBD1 (6 bases). Germline V gives CDR1 LNHDA, CDR2 SQIVND (reference sequence). The CDR3 extends over 14 amino acids. The germline V and J ends were trimmed by 3 bases and 5 bases, with 13 bases remaining between them. The CDR3 region is CASSIGQSGTEAFF. The DNA for the CDR3 is TGTGCCAGTAGTATCGGACAGAGTGGGACTGAAGCTTTCTTT.

CDR3 in DNA: TGTGCCAGCTCACCAAGCGGGGGGAGGGTGAACACTGAAGCTTTCTTT. This sequence encodes CASSPSGGRVNTEAFF. The chain combines TRBV18 with TRBJ1-1, with TRBD1 as a possible D gene (5 bases). Germline V lookup: CDR1 KGHSH, CDR2 LQKENI. Trimming stripped 2 bases from V and 0 bases from J, with 13 bases between. The CDR3 loop spans 16 amino acids.

The chain links TRBV5-8 to TRBJ2-5; the match to TRBD2 covers 7 bases. V was pared by 7 bases and J by 5 bases, with 8 bases of the junction left unmatched. This CDR3 region has 13 residues. The V gene's germline CDR1 is SGHTS and CDR2 YDEGEE. The CDR3 coding sequence is TGTGCCAGCTCGCTGCGGGGGACGGAGACCCAGTACTTC. The encoded protein is CASSLRGTETQYF.

The rearrangement joins TRBV7-2 to TRBJ2-7, with 7 bases aligning to TRBD1. CDR1 SGHTA and CDR2 FQGNSA come from the germline V gene. V was clipped by 3 bases and J by 3 bases; unmatched bases: 2. This CDR3 spans 13 amino acids. CDR3 loop: CASSFGQVYEQYF. Written as DNA, the CDR3 is TGTGCCAGCAGCTTCGGACAGGTCTACGAGCAGTACTTC.

V and J are TRBV2 and TRBJ2-7, with 9 positions matching TRBD1. Germline CDR1 SNHLY, CDR2 FYNNEI. The CDR3 covers 15 residues. J gave up 2 bases and V 6 bases, and 8 bases lay outside the gene matches. The DNA of the CDR3 is TGTGCCAGCAGCGGAGGGACAGGGTCCACCTACGAGCAGTACTTC. Translating gives CASSGGTGSTYEQYF.

This clone was detected only once. The chain couples TRBV7-2 to TRBJ1-1; TRBD1 might be the D (5 bases). The CDR3 consists of 15 residues. Germline-derived CDR1 and CDR2 are SGHTA and FQGNSA. Deletions cut 5 bases from V and 4 bases from J, with 17 bases between. CDR3 sequence reads: CASSRGVGGSTEAFF. Written as DNA, the CDR3 is TGTGCCAGCAGCCGCGGGGTGGGGGGGAGCACTGAAGCTTTCTTT. Together with reference TRBV7-2 and TRBJ1-1, the CDR3 gives the full variable domain: GAGVSQSPSNKVTEKGKDVELRCDPISGHTALYWYRQSLGQGLEFLIYFQGNSAPDKSGLPSDRFSAERTGGSVSTLTIQRTQQEDSAVYLCASSRGVGGSTEAFFGQGTRLTVV.

The CDR3 bases are TGTGCCAGTAGTATAGAAGGGGACTATGGCTACACCTTC. Protein sequence: CASSIEGDYGYTF. The chain links TRBV19 to TRBJ1-2; TRBD1 is a possible D gene (5 bases). Per germline, CDR1 LNHDA and CDR2 SQIVND (reference sequence). Trimming took 0 bases from V and 3 from J, leaving 5 bases between them. The CDR3 length is 13 residues.

The CDR3 sequence: CASSLAHNYGNTEAFF. DNA of the CDR3: TGTGCCAGCAGCTTAGCCCATAACTATGGGAACACTGAAGCTTTCTTT. J is TRBJ1-1 and V is TRBV11-3; D gene uncertain. CDR1 is SGHNT and CDR2 is YENEEA in the germline V gene. Deletions cut 1 base from V and 1 base from J, with 13 bases between. This CDR3 contains 16 residues.

The chain links TRBV7-8 to TRBJ2-7; tentative D call: TRBD1 (6 bases). CDR1 and CDR2 from the germline V gene are SGHVS and FQNEAQ. V was cut by 1 base and J by 2 bases, with 12 bases left in between. This CDR3 is 15 amino acids long. DNA of the CDR3: TGTGCCAGCAGCTTAGGAACAGGGTGGACCTACGAGCAGTACTTC. Residues: CASSLGTGWTYEQYF.

V usage is TRBV28 and J usage is TRBJ2-5, with D possibly TRBD1 on 6 matching bases. V shed 5 bases and J shed 5 bases, with 15 bases lying between them. Looked up from germline, CDR1 is MDHEN and CDR2 is SYDVKM. The CDR3 extends over 14 amino acids. The CDR3 region is CASSPGVARETQYF. The CDR3 DNA reads as TGTGCCAGCAGTCCAGGGGTAGCCCGGGAGACCCAGTACTTC.

The chain uses TRBV24-1 and TRBJ1-1; D remains unclear. Germline V gene data show CDR1 as KGHDR and CDR2 as SFDVKD. This CDR3 has 13 amino acids. V was trimmed by 6 bases and J by 4 bases, leaving 11 bases between them. CDR3 protein: CATSRKPGTEAFF. The CDR3 DNA reads TGTGCCACCAGTCGGAAACCGGGCACTGAAGCTTTCTTT.

The CDR3 reads CASSMGPNAGNTIYF. CDR3 nucleotides: TGTGCCAGTAGTATGGGGCCAAACGCTGGAAACACCATATATTTT. This chain joins TRBV19 and TRBJ1-3; D possibly corresponds to TRBD1 (5 bases). The length of the CDR3 is 15 residues. Per germline, CDR1 LNHDA and CDR2 SQIVND (reference sequence). V was trimmed by 3 bases and J by 2 bases, leaving 11 bases between them.

This chain links TRBV18 with TRBJ1-3; 10 nucleotides align to TRBD1. V trimming: 4 bases; J trimming: 2 bases; junction bases outside the gene matches: 2. CDR1 is KGHSH and CDR2 is LQKENI in the germline V gene. CDR3 size: 15 residues. CDR3 amino acids: CASSQGTGAGNTIYF. The CDR3 DNA is TGTGCCAGCTCACAAGGGACAGGGGCTGGAAACACCATATATTTT. Supplemented by reference TRBV18 and TRBJ1-3, the full variable domain reads NAGVMQNPRHLVRRRGQEARLRCSPMKGHSHVYWYRQLPEEGLKFMVYLQKENIIDESGMPKERFSAEFPKEGPSILRIQQVVRGDSAAYFCASSQGTGAGNTIYFGEGSWLTVV.